The 8 T cell receptor beta chains reported below all come from one sample, sequenced in a study of shared clonotypes between healthy human individuals. The protocol was immunoSEQ multiplex PCR, while the TCRdb copy is restricted to in-frame clones and leaves out a portion. The table records roughly 2.2 million clones, approximately 93% of them present only once. Sequences were obtained from naive CD4+ T cells from PBMCs. The subset is: CD45RA+ positively selected. The receptor set was obtained from a man between 18 and 35 years old in good health. Some clones in this sample may be carry-over from other donors' samples.

The gene calls are TRBV28 and TRBJ1-2; 7 bases fit TRBD1. The germline CDR1 and CDR2 sequences are MDHEN and SYDVKM. This CDR3 comprises 13 residues. The junction had 4 bases not matched to a gene; V was cut back by 5 bases and J by 4 bases. CDR3 sequence reads: CASSIGTVYGYTF. The DNA of the CDR3 is TGTGCCAGCAGTATTGGGACAGTCTATGGCTACACCTTC.

The chain couples TRBV9 to TRBJ1-3; 10 bases line up with TRBD1. V lost 4 bases to trimming and J lost 0 bases; unmatched junction nucleotides: 4. The CDR3 totals 16 residues. Germline values: CDR1 SGDLS, CDR2 YYNGEE. CDR3 DNA sequence: TGTGCCAGCAGCCCCCGGGACAGGGGCTCTGGAAACACCATATATTTT. Its translation: CASSPRDRGSGNTIYF.

The chain has TRBV7-6 and TRBJ2-7; tentatively, D is TRBD1 (5 bases). The CDR3 runs 15 residues. The ends were cut back, 5 bases at V and 0 bases at J, with 14 bases in the middle. In germline, CDR1 is SGHVS, CDR2 FNYEAQ. CDR3 nucleotides: TGTGCCAGCAGCATAGACAGAAAAAGCTCCTACGAGCAGTACTTC. It is translated as CASSIDRKSSYEQYF.

This sequence joins TRBV28 and TRBJ1-5; a weak D match, TRBD1 (5 bases). Germline CDR1 reads MDHEN; CDR2 reads SYDVKM. V was pared by 2 bases and J by 0 bases, with 20 bases between. The CDR3 is 19 amino acids. The DNA of the CDR3 is TGTGCCAGCAGTTTAACGCTCAGGGTAGGGCTTTATAGCAATCAGCCCCAGCATTTT. This codes for CASSLTLRVGLYSNQPQHF.

This CDR3 is CASSYSNGERRNEQYF. In DNA, the CDR3 is TGTGCCAGCAGTTACTCGAATGGGGAAAGGCGGAACGAGCAGTACTTC. The chain is built from TRBV6-6 and TRBJ2-7; D is unresolved. Germline V gives CDR1 MNHNY, CDR2 SVGAGI (reference sequence). V lost 0 bases, J lost 5 bases, and 17 bases lay in between. This CDR3 has 16 amino acids.

This clone has only one observation. This sequence joins TRBV2 and TRBJ2-5; 9 bases are a match to TRBD1. V shed 6 bases, J shed 5 bases, and the junction held 4 bases outside the gene matches. This CDR3 is 13 amino acids long. CDR1 and CDR2 from the germline V gene are SNHLY and FYNNEI. The CDR3 spells CASRGTGLETQYF. The CDR3 bases are TGTGCCAGCAGGGGGACAGGGCTGGAGACCCAGTACTTC.

The chain recombines TRBV6-1 with TRBJ2-7; possibly TRBD1 for D (6 bases). The ends were cut back, 6 bases at V and 1 base at J, with 10 bases in the middle. CDR3 size: 13 residues. Germline V gene sequence: CDR1 MNHNS, CDR2 SASEGT. CDR3 nucleotides: TGTGCCAGCAGCGTCCAGGGGTCCTACGAGCAGTACTTC. Amino acids: CASSVQGSYEQYF.

This clone has a single count. This rearrangement joins TRBV5-1 to TRBJ2-3; 10 positions match TRBD2. The CDR3 runs to 16 residues. The trim removed 4 bases at V and 2 bases at J, leaving 7 bases unmatched. Germline V gives CDR1 SGHRS, CDR2 YFSETQ. CDR3 region: CASSRGLAEVTDTQYF. DNA for the CDR3: TGCGCCAGCAGCCGAGGACTAGCGGAGGTCACAGATACGCAGTATTTT. Drawing the rest from reference TRBV5-1 and TRBJ2-3, the complete variable domain is KAGVTQTPRYLIKTRGQQVTLSCSPISGHRSVSWYQQTPGQGLQFLFEYFSETQRNKGNFPGRFSGRQFSNSRSEMNVSTLELGDSALYLCASSRGLAEVTDTQYFGPGTRLTVL.